Following are 30 T cell receptor beta chains from one sample sequenced in a study of cytomegalovirus exposure and HLA in healthy donors. It was with 60 Vbeta and 13 Jbeta primers that the PCR ran. Using immunoSEQ multiplex PCR, the repertoire was profiled, and TCRdb retains in-frame clones only, with some absent. The sample shows some 160,000 clones, approximately 68% of them seen only once. The sample consisted of PBMCs. The receptors come from a man aged 55 to 70 in good health and CMV-seronegative.

This clone was detected only a few times. This sequence joins TRBV5-4 and TRBJ1-1; TRBD1 matches 8 bases. CDR3 length equals 15 residues. Unmatched junction bases numbered 4, after V lost 2 bases and J lost 1 base. Germline assignment: CDR1 SGHNT and CDR2 YYREEE (reference sequence). CDR3 nucleotides: TGTGCCAGCAGCTTACCACAGGGGGAGAACACTGAAGCTTTCTTT. It codes for CASSLPQGENTEAFF.

The chain uses TRBV4-3 and TRBJ2-2; D unclear. V was trimmed by 0 bases and J by 1 base, leaving 18 bases between them. Germline V CDR1 and CDR2: LGHNA, YSLEER. The CDR3 spans 19 residues. Here the CDR3 reads CASSQEPLSATGNTGELFF. Written as DNA, the CDR3 is TGCGCCAGCAGCCAAGAACCTCTATCGGCGACGGGGAACACCGGGGAGCTGTTTTTT.

The CDR3 region is CASSLNGAGARDTQYF. The CDR3 DNA sequence: TGTGCCAGCAGCCTTAATGGTGCGGGAGCCAGAGATACGCAGTATTTT. V and J are TRBV7-2 and TRBJ2-3, with TRBD2 matching over 7 bases. J gave up 5 bases and V 5 bases, and 13 bases lay outside the gene matches. Germline CDR1 and CDR2: SGHTA and FQGNSA. This CDR3 spans 16 amino acids. Complete variable domain (other parts from reference TRBV7-2 and TRBJ2-3): GAGVSQSPSNKVTEKGKDVELRCDPISGHTALYWYRQSLGQGLEFLIYFQGNSAPDKSGLPSDRFSAERTGGSVSTLTIQRTQQEDSAVYLCASSLNGAGARDTQYFGPGTRLTVL.

This sequence joins TRBV5-4 and TRBJ2-2, with a tentative D call TRBD1 (5 bases). Between the trimmed V and J ends, which lost 3 bases and 0 bases, there was a span of 9 bases. CDR3 length: 15 residues. The V gene's germline CDR1 is SGHNT and CDR2 YYREEE (reference sequence). In DNA form, the CDR3 reads TGTGCCAGCAGCTCAGGGATTTCGAACACCGGGGAGCTGTTTTTT. It is translated as CASSSGISNTGELFF.

This clone was observed once. This chain connects TRBV4-2 to TRBJ1-5; TRBD1 aligns across 9 bases. CDR3 size: 16 residues. The V gene end was trimmed by 1 base and the J gene end by 3 bases; junction bases not matched to a gene: 4. The germline gives CDR1 LGHNA, CDR2 YNFKEQ. As DNA, the CDR3 is TGTGCCAGCAGCCAAGTACAGGGGGCGAACAATCAGCCCCAGCATTTT. It yields the protein CASSQVQGANNQPQHF.

The CDR3 region has the DNA TGTGCCAGCAGTGAATCAGGGGCTTTCGCCCAGCATTTT. As protein: CASSESGAFAQHF. V gene TRBV25-1 combines with J gene TRBJ1-5; possible D gene TRBD1, 6 bases. The CDR3 length is 13 residues. Trimming pared 1 base from V and 11 bases from J, leaving 12 bases between. Germline V gives CDR1 MGHDK, CDR2 SYGVNS.

The V and J genes are TRBV5-1 and TRBJ2-2, with 7 bases identical to TRBD1. Germline CDR1 and CDR2: SGHRS and YFSETQ. This CDR3 has 15 amino acids. V shed 1 base and J 4 bases; nucleotides not matched to a gene: 4. CDR3 nucleotide sequence: TGCGCCAGCAGCTTGAGACAGGGTGTCACCGGGGAGCTGTTTTTT. Translated, it gives CASSLRQGVTGELFF.

J is TRBJ2-3 and V is TRBV19; TRBD2 aligns across 9 bases. V shed 3 bases and J 5 bases; nucleotides not matched to a gene: 6. CDR3 length equals 15 residues. Germline CDR1 is LNHDA and CDR2 is SQIVND (reference sequence). The CDR3 DNA follows: TGTGCCAGTAGTATCCCCGGGACTAGCCGAGATACGCAGTATTTT. Amino acid sequence: CASSIPGTSRDTQYF.

This chain links TRBV11-2 with TRBJ1-5, with TRBD1 identical over 7 bases. Germline V lookup: CDR1 SGHAT, CDR2 FQNNGV. The J segment lost 1 base and the V segment lost 4 bases, leaving 4 bases of the junction unmatched. The CDR3 runs 15 residues. Here the CDR3 DNA reads TGTGCCAGCAGCTCATTGACAGGGAGCAATCAGCCCCAGCATTTT. Translated: CASSSLTGSNQPQHF.

The chain has TRBV9 and TRBJ2-1, with D possibly being TRBD2 (6 bases). The CDR3 totals 15 residues. Germline assignment: CDR1 SGDLS and CDR2 YYNGEE. The ends were cut back, 3 bases at V and 7 bases at J, with 17 bases in the middle. The CDR3 reads CASSAGGPAPNEQFF. DNA for the CDR3: TGTGCCAGCAGCGCCGGAGGGCCCGCGCCGAATGAGCAGTTCTTC.

In its sample, this clone was seen a few times. For the CDR3, the DNA is TGTGCCAGCAGCCAAGGCCAGCGGGAGATTCCTGAGCAGTTCTTC. Its protein product is CASSQGQREIPEQFF. The V call is TRBV4-2, the J call TRBJ2-1; TRBD2 aligns across 8 bases. Germline V gene sequence: CDR1 LGHNA, CDR2 YNFKEQ. The length of the CDR3 is 15 residues. With V trimmed by 1 base and J by 9 bases, 8 bases remained unmatched.

The rearrangement links TRBV27 to TRBJ2-3, with TRBD2 identical over 11 bases. Germline V CDR1 and CDR2: MNHEY, SMNVEV (reference sequence). The CDR3 sequence is 18 residues long. The trim removed 5 bases at V and 1 base at J, leaving 11 bases unmatched. The CDR3 DNA reads TGTGCCAGCAGTCTCTTGGCGACTAGCGGGGCCCGCACAGATACGCAGTATTTT. Translation: CASSLLATSGARTDTQYF.

The chain is built from TRBV2 and TRBJ1-2; tentative D call: TRBD1 (6 bases). V shed 7 bases and J shed 2 bases, with 14 bases lying between them. The CDR3 contains 14 residues. Germline V lookup: CDR1 SNHLY, CDR2 FYNNEI. The chain's CDR3 is CASKAGAENYGYTF. CDR3 bases: TGTGCCAGCAAGGCGGGGGCGGAGAACTATGGCTACACCTTC.

The chain has TRBV28 and TRBJ2-7; D is possibly TRBD2 (6 bases). This CDR3 spans 13 amino acids. Germline V gene data show CDR1 as MDHEN and CDR2 as SYDVKM. V lost 8 bases, J lost 3 bases, and 14 bases lay in between. CDR3 bases: TGTGCCAGCTCCTCCAGAGCGGGCTACGAGCAGTACTTC. It is translated as CASSSRAGYEQYF. The full variable domain, rest sourced from reference TRBV28 and TRBJ2-7, is DVKVTQSSRYLVKRTGEKVFLECVQDMDHENMFWYRQDPGLGLRLIYFSYDVKMKEKGDIPEGYSVSREKKERFSLILESASTNQTSMYLCASSSRAGYEQYFGPGTRLTVT.

This chain uses TRBV19 with TRBJ1-1; D might be TRBD1 (5 bases). From germline, CDR1 is LNHDA and CDR2 SQIVND (reference sequence). Deletions cut 3 bases from V and 5 bases from J, with 7 bases between. The CDR3 is made up of 12 amino acids. The CDR3 sequence: CASSIRGTEAFF. In nucleotides, the CDR3 is TGTGCCAGTAGTATCCGGGGGACTGAAGCTTTCTTT.

The chain has TRBV14 and TRBJ2-5; no clear D gene. This CDR3 has 15 residues. The V gene lost 1 base and the J gene lost 5 bases, with 14 bases spanning the gap. Germline lookup yields CDR1 SGHDN and CDR2 FVKESK. The chain's CDR3 is CASSQGLGSKETQYF. The CDR3 bases are TGTGCCAGCAGCCAAGGATTGGGCAGCAAGGAGACCCAGTACTTC.

The V gene is TRBV2, the J gene TRBJ2-3; a weak D match, TRBD1 (6 bases). V lost 6 bases to trimming and J lost 4 bases, with 14 bases between them. CDR1 and CDR2 from the germline V gene are SNHLY and FYNNEI. The CDR3 extends over 14 amino acids. CDR3 sequence: CASSLNREPDTQYF. CDR3 bases: TGTGCCAGCAGCCTTAACAGGGAACCAGATACGCAGTATTTT.

With regard to this clone: This is likely a read error, given that the CDR3 carries no conserved phenylalanine or tryptophan at its end. The limits of the CDR3 on the DNA are not certain, so only TCRdb's listed CDR3 is given. The chain joins TRBV28 to TRBJ1-1; the table's D gene call, TRBD1, was not cross checked with the DNA. The germline gives CDR1 MDHEN, CDR2 SYDVKM. Ends included, the CDR3 has 11 residues. The CDR3 here is CASSSDNRCVL.

J is TRBJ1-6 and V is TRBV10-3, with unresolved D. In germline, CDR1 is ENHRY, CDR2 SYGVKD. The ends were cut back, 3 bases at V and 10 bases at J, with 16 bases in the middle. CDR3 length: 15 amino acids. This CDR3 reads CAISDRPGSGSPLHF. Here the CDR3 DNA reads TGTGCCATCAGTGACCGTCCGGGGTCGGGGTCACCCCTCCACTTT.

This rearrangement joins TRBV6-6 to TRBJ1-2; unclear D gene. Germline V lookup: CDR1 MNHNY, CDR2 SVGAGI (reference sequence). V was clipped by 4 bases and J by 3 bases, with 9 bases between them. The CDR3 contains 13 residues. DNA for the CDR3: TGTGCCAGCAGTTGGACGCGGGACTATGGCTACACCTTC. As protein: CASSWTRDYGYTF.

The rearrangement uses TRBV5-4 and TRBJ2-5; 10 bases map to TRBD2. V dropped 0 bases and J dropped 3; count of bases not matched to a gene: 5. The CDR3 runs to 16 residues. Per the germline V gene, CDR1 is SGHNT and CDR2 is YYREEE (reference sequence). CDR3 sequence: CASSLDLAGVEETQYF. CDR3 DNA sequence: TGTGCCAGCAGCTTGGATCTAGCGGGGGTGGAAGAGACCCAGTACTTC. The full variable domain, in which reference TRBV5-4 and TRBJ2-5 provide the parts outside the CDR3, is ETGVTQSPTHLIKTRGQQVTLRCSSQSGHNTVSWYQQALGQGPQFIFQYYREEENGRGNFPPRFSGLQFPNYSSELNVNALELDDSALYLCASSLDLAGVEETQYFGPGTRLLVL.

V usage is TRBV7-3 and J usage is TRBJ2-5; TRBD2 aligns across 7 bases. The J call may be in error: the DNA end matches TRBJ2-7 better. The germline gives CDR1 SGHTA, CDR2 FQGTGA. The CDR3 covers 13 residues. The DNA of the CDR3 is TGTGCCAGCAGCCAAGGACTAGTCAACGAGCAGTACTTC. Amino acid sequence: CASSQGLVNEQYF.

The rearrangement joins TRBV28 to TRBJ1-4; possible D gene TRBD1, 6 bases. Germline V lookup: CDR1 MDHEN, CDR2 SYDVKM. Deletions cut 4 bases from V and 0 bases from J, with 12 bases between. The CDR3 loop spans 16 amino acids. CDR3 DNA: TGTGCCAGCAGTTCCGTGGACAGTGCAACTAATGAAAAACTGTTTTTT. It codes for CASSSVDSATNEKLFF.

The chain combines TRBV15 with TRBJ1-1; D not certain. CDR3 length equals 13 residues. Trimming shortened V by 3 bases and J by 1 base, and 6 bases separated the two germline ends. In germline, CDR1 is LNHNV, CDR2 YYDKDF (reference sequence). The CDR3 here is CATSRAQNTEAFF. CDR3 DNA: TGTGCCACCAGCAGGGCACAGAACACTGAAGCTTTCTTT.

The chain employs TRBV15 and TRBJ1-6; 7 positions match TRBD1. CDR1 and CDR2 from the germline V gene are LNHNV and YYDKDF (reference sequence). The trim removed 3 bases at V and 7 bases at J, leaving 9 bases unmatched. The CDR3 has 16 residues. The CDR3 coding sequence is TGTGCCACCAGCAGGGGACAGCCGATGGCCAATTCACCCCTCCACTTT. Its translation is CATSRGQPMANSPLHF.

The V gene is TRBV19, the J gene TRBJ2-2; 12 nucleotides line up with TRBD1. Unmatched junction bases numbered 2, after V lost 5 bases and J lost 7 bases. The CDR3 contains 14 residues. From germline, CDR1 is LNHDA and CDR2 SQIVND (reference sequence). The CDR3 region has the DNA TGTGCCAGTAGTGGGACAGGGGGCGGCGGGGAGCTGTTTTTT. Translated: CASSGTGGGGELFF.

This clone has only a few counts. Germline is not matched at one junction end, which may reflect a read error. The chain joins TRBV7-7 to TRBJ2-2; the match to TRBD1 covers 8 bases. The CDR3 has 13 amino acids. Looked up from germline, CDR1 is SSHAT and CDR2 is FNYEAQ (reference sequence). The CDR3 region is CASSLDRGGELFF. CDR3 nucleotides: TGTGCTAGCAGCTTAGACAGGGGCGGGGAGCTGTTTTTT. Using reference TRBV7-7 and TRBJ2-2 for the parts outside the CDR3, the full variable domain is GAGVSQSPRYKVTKRGQDVTLRCDPISSHATLYWYQQALGQGPEFLTYFNYEAQPDKSGLPSDRFSAERPEGSISTLTIQRTEQRDSAMYRCASSLDRGGELFFGEGSRLTVL.

Here the CDR3 reads CAWSVQAGQPQHF. The CDR3 DNA sequence: TGTGCCTGGAGTGTCCAGGCAGGCCAGCCCCAGCATTTT. The chain uses TRBV30 and TRBJ1-5; D call uncertain. CDR3 length: 13 residues. Trimming removed 0 bases from V and 7 bases from J, with 10 bases in between. CDR1 GTSNPN and CDR2 SVGIG come from the germline V gene (reference sequence).

A single count supports this clone. CDR3 bases: TGTGTCTCCCAGAGGACTAGGCCTTCGGATGAGCAGTTCTTC. It yields the protein CVSQRTRPSDEQFF. The chain carries TRBV11-2 and TRBJ2-1; 7 bases align to TRBD2. Germline V lookup: CDR1 SGHAT, CDR2 FQNNGV. There are 14 residues in the CDR3. Full variable domain (remainder filled in from reference TRBV11-2 and TRBJ2-1): EAGVAQSPRYKIIEKRQSVAFWCNPISGHATLYWYQQILGQGPKLLIQFQNNGVVDDSQLPKDRFSAERLKGVDSTLKIQPAKLEDSAVYLCVSQRTRPSDEQFFGPGTRLTVL.

The chain couples TRBV28 to TRBJ2-7; TRBD2 aligns across 8 bases. The CDR3 runs to 15 residues. Germline lookup yields CDR1 MDHEN and CDR2 SYDVKM. The trim removed 3 bases at V and 6 bases at J, leaving 10 bases unmatched. The CDR3 here is CASSFGGLVGPEQYF. CDR3 bases: TGTGCCAGCAGTTTCGGGGGACTAGTGGGCCCCGAGCAGTACTTC.